This TCR beta chain comes out of a study of blood T cell repertoires in COVID-19. Overall study: Spain, Italy and the United States supplied samples that represented acute and convalescent COVID-19.

TCRdb keeps only in-frame clones here, not all; method: immunoSEQ multiplex PCR. Here the sample spans 250,000 to 300,000 clones, around nine tenths being singletons. Trimming took 4 bases from V and 5 from J; bases not matched to a gene: 14. CDR3 size: 17 residues. The V gene's germline CDR1 is LGHNA and CDR2 YSLEER. The TCR sequence derives from a woman aged 25 to 39 who had recovered from COVID-19. The chain has TRBV4-3 and TRBJ1-1; 9 nucleotides match TRBD1. Sequencing input: PBMCs or T cells enriched from blood (not recorded which). For the CDR3, the DNA is TGCGCCAGCAGCCCAGGGGGACAGGGTCTAAGATTAACTGAAGCTTTCTTT. Its protein product is CASSPGGQGLRLTEAFF.